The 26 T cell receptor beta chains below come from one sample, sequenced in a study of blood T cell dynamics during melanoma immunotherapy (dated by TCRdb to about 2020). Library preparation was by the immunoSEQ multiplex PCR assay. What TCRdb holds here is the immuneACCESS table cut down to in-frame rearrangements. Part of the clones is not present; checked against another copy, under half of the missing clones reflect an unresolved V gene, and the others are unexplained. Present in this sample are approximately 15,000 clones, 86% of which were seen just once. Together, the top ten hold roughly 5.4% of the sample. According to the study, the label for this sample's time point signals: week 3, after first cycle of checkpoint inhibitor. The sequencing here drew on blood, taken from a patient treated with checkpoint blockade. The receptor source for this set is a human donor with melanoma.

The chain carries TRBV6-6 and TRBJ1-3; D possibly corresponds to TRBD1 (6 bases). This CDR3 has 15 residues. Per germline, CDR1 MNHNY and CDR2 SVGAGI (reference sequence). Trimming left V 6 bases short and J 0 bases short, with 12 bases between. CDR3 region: CASSRDIFSGNTIYF. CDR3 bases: TGTGCCAGCAGCAGGGACATCTTCTCTGGAAACACCATATATTTT.

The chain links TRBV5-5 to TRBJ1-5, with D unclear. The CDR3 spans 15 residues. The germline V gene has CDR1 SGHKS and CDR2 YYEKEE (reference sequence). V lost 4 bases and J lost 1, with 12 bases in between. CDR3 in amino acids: CASSPGWLSNQPQHF. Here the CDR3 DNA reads TGTGCCAGCAGCCCCGGGTGGTTGAGCAATCAGCCCCAGCATTTT. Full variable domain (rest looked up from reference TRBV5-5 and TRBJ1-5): DAGVTQSPTHLIKTRGQQVTLRCSPISGHKSVSWYQQVLGQGPQFIFQYYEKEERGRGNFPDRFSARQFPNYSSELNVNALLLGDSALYLCASSPGWLSNQPQHFGDGTRLSIL.

The DNA of the CDR3 is TGTGCCAGCAGTTCGACCCGCGGGAGATCCCTACGGGAGCAGTACTTC. It specifies CASSSTRGRSLREQYF. The rearrangement links TRBV6-5 to TRBJ2-7, with 7 bases fitting TRBD2. The CDR3 loop spans 16 amino acids. V shed 4 bases and J 7 bases; nucleotides not matched to a gene: 16. CDR1 is MNHEY, CDR2 SVGAGI, per germline.

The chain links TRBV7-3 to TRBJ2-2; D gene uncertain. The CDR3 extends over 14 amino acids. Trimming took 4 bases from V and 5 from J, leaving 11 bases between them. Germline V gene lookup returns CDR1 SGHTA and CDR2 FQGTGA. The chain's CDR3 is CASSYYQGTGELFF. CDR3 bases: TGTGCCAGCAGCTATTATCAAGGGACCGGGGAGCTGTTTTTT.

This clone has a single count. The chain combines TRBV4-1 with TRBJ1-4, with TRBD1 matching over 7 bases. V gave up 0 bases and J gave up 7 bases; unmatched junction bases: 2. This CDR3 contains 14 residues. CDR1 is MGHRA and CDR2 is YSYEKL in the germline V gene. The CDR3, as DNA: TGCGCCAGCAGCCAAGACGACAGGGTTGAAAAACTGTTTTTT. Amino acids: CASSQDDRVEKLFF.

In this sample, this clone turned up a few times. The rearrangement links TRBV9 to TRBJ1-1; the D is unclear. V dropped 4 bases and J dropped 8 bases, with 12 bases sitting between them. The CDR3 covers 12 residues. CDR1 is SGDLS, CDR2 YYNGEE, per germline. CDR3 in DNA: TGTGCCAGCAGCCCTGACTCTCGCGAAGCTTTCTTT. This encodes CASSPDSREAFF.

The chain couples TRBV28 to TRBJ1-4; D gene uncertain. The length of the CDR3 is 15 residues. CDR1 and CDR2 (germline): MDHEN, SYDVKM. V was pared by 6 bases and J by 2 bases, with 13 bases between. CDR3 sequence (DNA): TGTGCCAGCAGCTCGGGCACGCTGACTAATGAAAAACTGTTTTTT. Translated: CASSSGTLTNEKLFF.

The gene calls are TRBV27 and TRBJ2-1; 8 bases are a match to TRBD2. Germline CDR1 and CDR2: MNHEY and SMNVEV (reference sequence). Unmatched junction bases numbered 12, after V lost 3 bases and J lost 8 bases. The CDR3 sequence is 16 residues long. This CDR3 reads CASSFKSGRLIHEQFF. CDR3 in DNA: TGTGCCAGCAGTTTTAAAAGCGGGAGATTGATCCATGAGCAGTTCTTC.

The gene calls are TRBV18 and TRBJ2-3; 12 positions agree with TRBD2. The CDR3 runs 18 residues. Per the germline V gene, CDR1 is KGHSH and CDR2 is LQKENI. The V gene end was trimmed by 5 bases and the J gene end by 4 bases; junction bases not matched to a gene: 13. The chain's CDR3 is CASSSRQLAGGISDTQYF. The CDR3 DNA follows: TGTGCCAGCTCATCACGACAACTAGCGGGAGGAATCTCAGATACGCAGTATTTT.

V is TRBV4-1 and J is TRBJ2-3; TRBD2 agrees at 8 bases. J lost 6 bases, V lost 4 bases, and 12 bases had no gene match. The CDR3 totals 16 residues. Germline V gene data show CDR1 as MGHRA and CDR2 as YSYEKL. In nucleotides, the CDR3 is TGCGCCAGCAGCCGAATACTAACAAGCGGGAGTGATACGCAGTATTTT. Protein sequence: CASSRILTSGSDTQYF.

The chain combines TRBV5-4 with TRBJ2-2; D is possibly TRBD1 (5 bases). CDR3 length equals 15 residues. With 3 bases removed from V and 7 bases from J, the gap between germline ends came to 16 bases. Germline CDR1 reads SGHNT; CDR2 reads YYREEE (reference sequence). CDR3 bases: TGTGCCAGCAGCTCGACAGCCTCTGGGATCGGGGAGCTGTTTTTT. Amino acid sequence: CASSSTASGIGELFF.

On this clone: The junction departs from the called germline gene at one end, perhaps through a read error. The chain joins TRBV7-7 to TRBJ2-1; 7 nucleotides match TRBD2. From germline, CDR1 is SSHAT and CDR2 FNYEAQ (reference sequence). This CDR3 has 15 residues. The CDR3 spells CASSPALGGSDEQFF. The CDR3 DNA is TGTGCTAGCAGCCCGGCCCTCGGGGGGAGCGATGAGCAGTTCTTC.

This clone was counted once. The DNA of the CDR3 is TGTGCCAGTGGACGGGGGTCGAACTATGGCTACACCTTC. It codes for CASGRGSNYGYTF. V gene TRBV14 combines with J gene TRBJ1-2; possible D gene TRBD1, 5 bases. Germline V gives CDR1 SGHDN, CDR2 FVKESK. V lost 9 bases and J lost 2, with 13 bases in between. The CDR3 length is 13 residues.

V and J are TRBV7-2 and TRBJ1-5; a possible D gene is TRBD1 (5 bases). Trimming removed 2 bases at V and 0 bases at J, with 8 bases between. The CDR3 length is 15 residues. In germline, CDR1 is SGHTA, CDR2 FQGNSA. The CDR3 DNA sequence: TGTGCCAGCAGCTTAAACAGGAATAGCAATCAGCCCCAGCATTTT. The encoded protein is CASSLNRNSNQPQHF. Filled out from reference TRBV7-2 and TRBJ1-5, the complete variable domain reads GAGVSQSPSNKVTEKGKDVELRCDPISGHTALYWYRQSLGQGLEFLIYFQGNSAPDKSGLPSDRFSAERTGGSVSTLTIQRTQQEDSAVYLCASSLNRNSNQPQHFGDGTRLSIL.

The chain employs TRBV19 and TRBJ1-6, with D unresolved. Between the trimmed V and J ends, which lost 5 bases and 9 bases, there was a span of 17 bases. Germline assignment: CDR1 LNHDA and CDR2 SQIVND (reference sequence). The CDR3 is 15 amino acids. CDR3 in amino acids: CASSAGRDAGSPLHF. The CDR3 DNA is TGTGCCAGTAGTGCGGGCCGAGATGCTGGTTCACCCCTCCACTTT. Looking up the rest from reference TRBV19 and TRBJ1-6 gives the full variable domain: DGGITQSPKYLFRKEGQNVTLSCEQNLNHDAMYWYRQDPGQGLRLIYYSQIVNDFQKGDIAEGYSVSREKKESFPLTVTSAQKNPTAFYLCASSAGRDAGSPLHFGNGTRLTVT.

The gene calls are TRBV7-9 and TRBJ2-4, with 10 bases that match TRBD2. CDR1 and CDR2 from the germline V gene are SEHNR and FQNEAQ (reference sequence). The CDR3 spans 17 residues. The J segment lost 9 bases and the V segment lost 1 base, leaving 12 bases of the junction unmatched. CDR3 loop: CASSLVSTSGWGTIQYF. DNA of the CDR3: TGTGCCAGCAGCTTAGTTTCGACTAGCGGGTGGGGGACCATTCAGTACTTC.

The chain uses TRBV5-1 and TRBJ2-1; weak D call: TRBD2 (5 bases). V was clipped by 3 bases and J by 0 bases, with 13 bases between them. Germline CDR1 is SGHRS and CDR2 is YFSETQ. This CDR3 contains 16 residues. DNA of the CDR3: TGCGCCAGCAGCTCGAGTCGAGGGAGCTCCTACAATGAGCAGTTCTTC. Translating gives CASSSSRGSSYNEQFF.

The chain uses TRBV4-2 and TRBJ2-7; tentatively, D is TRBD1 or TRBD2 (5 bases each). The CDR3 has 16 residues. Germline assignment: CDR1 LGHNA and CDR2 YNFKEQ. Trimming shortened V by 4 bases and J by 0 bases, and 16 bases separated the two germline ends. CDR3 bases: TGTGCCAGCAGCCGGGAACCGGGACCGAACTCCTACGAGCAGTACTTC. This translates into CASSREPGPNSYEQYF.

For the CDR3, the DNA is TGTGCCAGCAGCGCCGACAGGGGGCGGACAGATACGCAGTATTTT. It codes for CASSADRGRTDTQYF. This sequence joins TRBV5-5 and TRBJ2-3, with TRBD1 identical over 10 bases. Germline CDR1 and CDR2: SGHKS and YYEKEE (reference sequence). V lost 4 bases, J lost 3 bases, and 5 bases stayed unmatched. The CDR3 length is 15 residues. Supplemented by reference TRBV5-5 and TRBJ2-3, the full variable domain reads DAGVTQSPTHLIKTRGQQVTLRCSPISGHKSVSWYQQVLGQGPQFIFQYYEKEERGRGNFPDRFSARQFPNYSSELNVNALLLGDSALYLCASSADRGRTDTQYFGPGTRLTVL.

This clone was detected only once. This chain's CDR3 is CASSEMVLAGRGTDTQYF. The CDR3 nucleotides read TGTGCCAGCAGTGAAATGGTACTAGCGGGAAGAGGCACAGATACGCAGTATTTT. V gene TRBV2 combines with J gene TRBJ2-3; 10 bases align to TRBD2. This CDR3 has 18 amino acids. Unmatched junction bases numbered 9, after V lost 2 bases and J lost 1 base. CDR1 SNHLY and CDR2 FYNNEI come from the germline V gene.

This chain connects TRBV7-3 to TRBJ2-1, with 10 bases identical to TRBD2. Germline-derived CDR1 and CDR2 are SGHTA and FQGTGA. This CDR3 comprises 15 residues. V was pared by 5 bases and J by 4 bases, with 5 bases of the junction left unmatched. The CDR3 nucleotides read TGTGCCAGCAGCCCGCGGACTAGCGGTTACAATGAGCAGTTCTTC. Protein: CASSPRTSGYNEQFF.

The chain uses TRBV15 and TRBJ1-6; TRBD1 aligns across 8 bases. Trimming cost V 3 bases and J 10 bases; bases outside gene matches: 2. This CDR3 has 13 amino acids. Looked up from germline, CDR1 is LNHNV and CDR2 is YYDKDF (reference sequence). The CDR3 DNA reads TGTGCCACCAGCAGGGGGGACAGGTCACCCCTCCACTTT. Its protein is CATSRGDRSPLHF.

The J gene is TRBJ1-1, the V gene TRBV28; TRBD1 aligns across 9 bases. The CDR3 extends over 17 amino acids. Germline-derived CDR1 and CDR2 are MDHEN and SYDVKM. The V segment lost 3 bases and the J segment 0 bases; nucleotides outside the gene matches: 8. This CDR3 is CASSFTGGSGVNTEAFF. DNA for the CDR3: TGTGCCAGCAGTTTCACAGGGGGCAGTGGGGTGAACACTGAAGCTTTCTTT. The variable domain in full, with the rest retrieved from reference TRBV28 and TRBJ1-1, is DVKVTQSSRYLVKRTGEKVFLECVQDMDHENMFWYRQDPGLGLRLIYFSYDVKMKEKGDIPEGYSVSREKKERFSLILESASTNQTSMYLCASSFTGGSGVNTEAFFGQGTRLTVV.

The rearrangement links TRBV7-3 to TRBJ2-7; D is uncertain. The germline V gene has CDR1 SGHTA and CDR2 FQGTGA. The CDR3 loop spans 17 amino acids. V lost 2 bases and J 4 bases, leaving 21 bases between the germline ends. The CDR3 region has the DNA TGTGCCAGCAGCTTATATTGCGTGAGACTGTTACTTTACGAGCAGTACTTC. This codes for CASSLYCVRLLLYEQYF.

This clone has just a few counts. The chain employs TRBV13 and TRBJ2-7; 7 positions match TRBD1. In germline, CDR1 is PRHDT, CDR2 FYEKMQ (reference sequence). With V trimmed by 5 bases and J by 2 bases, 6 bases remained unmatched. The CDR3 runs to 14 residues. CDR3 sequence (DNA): TGTGCCAGCAGCGGAGACAGGGCCCCCTACGAGCAGTACTTC. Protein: CASSGDRAPYEQYF.

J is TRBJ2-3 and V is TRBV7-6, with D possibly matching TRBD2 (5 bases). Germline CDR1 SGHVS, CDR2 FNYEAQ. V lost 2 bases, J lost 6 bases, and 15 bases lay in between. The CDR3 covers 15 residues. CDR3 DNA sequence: TGTGCCAGCAGCTTAATGAGGACGAGGAGGGATACGCAGTATTTT. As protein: CASSLMRTRRDTQYF.